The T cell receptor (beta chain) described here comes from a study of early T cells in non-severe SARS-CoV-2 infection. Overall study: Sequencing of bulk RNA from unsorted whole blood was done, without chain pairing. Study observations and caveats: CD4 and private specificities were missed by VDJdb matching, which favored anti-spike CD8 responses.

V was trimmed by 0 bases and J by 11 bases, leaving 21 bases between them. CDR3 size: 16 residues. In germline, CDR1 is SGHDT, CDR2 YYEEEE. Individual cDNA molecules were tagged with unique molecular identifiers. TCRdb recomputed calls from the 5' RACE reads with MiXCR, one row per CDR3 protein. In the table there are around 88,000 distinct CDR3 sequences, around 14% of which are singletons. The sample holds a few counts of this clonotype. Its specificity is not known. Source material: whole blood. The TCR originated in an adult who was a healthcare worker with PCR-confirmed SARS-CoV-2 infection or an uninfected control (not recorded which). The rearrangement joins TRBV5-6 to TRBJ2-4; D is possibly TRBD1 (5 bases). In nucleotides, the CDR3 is TGTGCCAGCAGCTTGGATCGGGCCCCCGGCCTAGGGGTTCAGTACTTC. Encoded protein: CASSLDRAPGLGVQYF.